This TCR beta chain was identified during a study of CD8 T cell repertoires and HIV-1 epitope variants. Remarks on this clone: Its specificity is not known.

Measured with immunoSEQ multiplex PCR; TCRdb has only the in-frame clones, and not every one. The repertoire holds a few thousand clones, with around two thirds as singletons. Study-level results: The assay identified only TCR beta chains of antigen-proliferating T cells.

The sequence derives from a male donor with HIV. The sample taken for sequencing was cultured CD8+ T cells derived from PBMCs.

In DNA form, the CDR3 reads TGTGCCAGCAGCCCGGGACAGAGCTACGAGCAGTACTTC. It codes for CASSPGQSYEQYF. The chain combines TRBV11-2 with TRBJ2-7, with 7 bases lining up with TRBD1. CDR3 size: 13 residues. Per the germline V gene, CDR1 is SGHAT and CDR2 is FQNNGV. Trimming cost V 5 bases and J 3 bases; bases outside gene matches: 4.